What follows are 11 T cell receptor beta chains derived from one specimen sequenced in a study of sequential checkpoint blockade in melanoma. Produced via immunoSEQ multiplex PCR; TCRdb's table is partial and in-frame only. The sample contains about 9,600 clones, around 24% of which appear only once. This sample's treatment: randomized to nivolumab then ipilimumab (arm A) or the reverse (arm B). Sample: tumor tissue (inferred from file names), taken from a patient given nivolumab and ipilimumab in sequence. The receptor source for this set is a human donor with melanoma.

This clone has at least ten counts. The rearrangement uses TRBV11-3 and TRBJ2-4, with D unresolved. Germline V gene lookup returns CDR1 SGHNT and CDR2 YENEEA. The V end was cut by 3 bases, the J end by 1 base, with 16 bases between. The CDR3 length is 17 residues. Here the CDR3 reads CASSLQPEVRAKNIQYF. CDR3 bases: TGTGCCAGCAGCTTGCAACCGGAAGTGCGGGCCAAAAACATTCAGTACTTC.

This clone showed up just once. The CDR3 protein is CASSHPAGTNTGELFF. CDR3 bases: TGTGCCAGCAGTCACCCAGCAGGTACGAACACCGGGGAGCTGTTTTTT. This chain links TRBV28 with TRBJ2-2; the D is unclear. Between the trimmed V and J ends, which lost 5 bases and 0 bases, there was a span of 13 bases. The CDR3 consists of 16 residues. Germline assignment: CDR1 MDHEN and CDR2 SYDVKM.

This chain uses TRBV6-8 with TRBJ2-4; D call uncertain. V lost 7 bases, J lost 8 bases, and 21 bases lay in between. This CDR3 is 15 amino acids long. Germline CDR1 reads MNHGY; CDR2 reads SAAAGT. CDR3 protein: CASTSIDKRKDIQYF. The CDR3 DNA reads as TGTGCCAGCACATCCATTGACAAGAGGAAAGACATTCAGTACTTC.

This clone was counted many times. The chain joins TRBV11-3 to TRBJ2-4, with D possibly TRBD2 on 6 matching bases. This CDR3 is 17 amino acids long. Trimming cost V 5 bases and J 2 bases, with 19 bases left between them. CDR1 and CDR2 from the germline V gene are SGHNT and YENEEA. The CDR3 DNA is TGTGCCAGCAGCCCAACTCCGGGAGCGTTGTCCAAAAACATTCAGTACTTC. As protein: CASSPTPGALSKNIQYF.

There are many counts of this clone. The V call is TRBV28, the J call TRBJ1-2; D remains unclear. CDR3 length: 15 residues. Trimming left V 4 bases short and J 1 base short, with 13 bases between. Germline V gene lookup returns CDR1 MDHEN and CDR2 SYDVKM. CDR3 in amino acids: CASSSWYGVNYGYTF. Here the CDR3 DNA reads TGTGCCAGCAGTTCTTGGTACGGGGTTAACTATGGCTACACCTTC.

The chain has TRBV6-8 and TRBJ2-7; 7 bases map to TRBD1. Germline V gives CDR1 MNHGY, CDR2 SAAAGT. Losses at the gene ends were 5 bases for V and 2 bases for J; bases not matched to a gene: 6. The CDR3 is made up of 14 amino acids. The CDR3 sequence is CASSRGGQTYEQYF. DNA for the CDR3: TGTGCCAGCAGTAGAGGGGGACAGACCTACGAGCAGTACTTC.

J is TRBJ2-3 and V is TRBV7-7; 16 nucleotides match TRBD2. The trim removed 4 bases at V and 4 bases at J, leaving 5 bases unmatched. The germline CDR1 and CDR2 sequences are SSHAT and FNYEAQ (reference sequence). The CDR3 has 17 residues. CDR3 region: CASSSLGLAGGPDTQYF. As DNA, the CDR3 is TGTGCCAGCAGCTCCTTGGGACTAGCGGGAGGGCCAGATACGCAGTATTTT.

This sequence joins TRBV18 and TRBJ2-7; D might be TRBD2 (5 bases). The germline V and J ends were trimmed by 6 bases and 2 bases, with 14 bases remaining between them. Germline V gene sequence: CDR1 KGHSH, CDR2 LQKENI. There are 14 residues in the CDR3. The CDR3 DNA reads as TGTGCCAGCTCCCAGGCGGGCGGACCCTACGAGCAGTACTTC. Its protein product is CASSQAGGPYEQYF.

The V and J genes are TRBV23-1 and TRBJ2-1; 14 bases fit TRBD2. TRBV23-1 is sorted into the ORF group, with uncertain function. This CDR3 has 19 amino acids. V gave up 5 bases and J gave up 0 bases; unmatched junction bases: 9. The CDR3 DNA follows: TGCGCCAGCAGTAGGGGACTAGCGGGGGAATACAGCTCCTACAATGAGCAGTTCTTC. It yields the protein CASSRGLAGEYSSYNEQFF.

This clone was recorded only once. The rearrangement links TRBV10-2 to TRBJ2-7; D possibly matches TRBD1 or TRBD2 (5 bases each). V lost 6 bases and J 0 bases, leaving 21 bases between the germline ends. The CDR3 contains 17 residues. CDR1 is WSHSY, CDR2 SAAADI, per germline. This CDR3 reads CASRPKPGTQSSYEQYF. CDR3 in DNA: TGCGCCAGCAGACCCAAGCCCGGGACGCAGAGCTCCTACGAGCAGTACTTC.

A few counts support this clone. This sequence joins TRBV28 and TRBJ1-2; D is possibly TRBD1 (5 bases). The CDR3 runs 13 residues. Germline CDR1 MDHEN, CDR2 SYDVKM. V lost 2 bases and J 8 bases, leaving 12 bases between the germline ends. CDR3 sequence (DNA): TGTGCCAGCAGTTTAGGGGGAGGAAGGGGCTACACCTTC. This codes for CASSLGGGRGYTF.